The 5 T cell receptor beta chains below were found in one sample sequenced in a study of T cells in Graves' hyperthyroidism and ophthalmopathy. RNA transcripts yielded amplified TCR beta CDR3 regions. With the HTBI primer set, the TCR CDR3 went through a first round of RT-PCR. Using its own MiXCR run on the multiplex PCR reads, TCRdb lists one record per CDR3 protein. The sample shows about 400,000 distinct CDR3 sequences, around 16% of them seen only once. Sequencing was performed on blood. The receptors stem from a woman in her late teens or twenties with Graves' hyperthyroidism that later progressed to Graves' ophthalmopathy.

This clonotype was counted ten times or more. The chain uses TRBV28 and TRBJ1-4, with TRBD1 matching over 10 bases. Germline V lookup: CDR1 MDHEN, CDR2 SYDVKM. The CDR3 totals 15 residues. Losses at the gene ends were 6 bases for V and 5 bases for J; bases not matched to a gene: 6. Here the CDR3 reads CASRSGTGANEKLFF. In DNA form, the CDR3 reads TGTGCCAGCAGGTCTGGGACAGGGGCGAATGAAAAACTGTTTTTT.

Details on this clonotype: One end of the junction does not line up with germline, which may come from a read error. V and J are TRBV11-2 and TRBJ2-1; D remains unclear. The CDR3 spans 17 residues. Germline CDR1 and CDR2: SGHAT and FQNNGV. CDR3: CAGSLSLQGRRVNEQFF. For the CDR3, the DNA is TGTGCCGGCAGCTTAAGTTTGCAAGGGCGGAGAGTCAATGAGCAGTTCTTC.

The chain recombines TRBV6-1 with TRBJ2-3; 7 bases map to TRBD1. V trimming: 2 bases; J trimming: 2 bases; junction bases outside the gene matches: 7. Germline CDR1 MNHNS, CDR2 SASEGT. CDR3 length equals 16 residues. CDR3 region: CASSEFPGQPTDTQYF. CDR3 in DNA: TGTGCCAGCAGTGAATTCCCGGGACAGCCCACAGATACGCAGTATTTT.

Points on this clonotype: This could be a read error, since a much larger clone is one nucleotide away. The chain recombines TRBV20-1 with TRBJ2-3; weak D call: TRBD2 (6 bases). From germline, CDR1 is DFQATT and CDR2 SNEGSKA (reference sequence). The CDR3 is made up of 15 amino acids. CDR3 nucleotide sequence: TGCGGTGCTAGAGATGTATCCCCGGAGGGGGATACGCAGTATTTT. Its protein is CGARDVSPEGDTQYF.

The chain has TRBV12-3 or TRBV12-4 and TRBJ2-7; 12 bases agree with TRBD2. V shed 5 bases, J shed 6 bases, and the junction held 2 bases outside the gene matches. This CDR3 is built from 13 residues. CDR3 sequence (DNA): TGTGCCAGCAGTGGACTAGCGGGAATCGAGCAGTACTTC. Translation gives CASSGLAGIEQYF.